The sequence of this TCR beta chain was determined in a study of T cell responses to AZD1222 COVID-19 vaccine. Study conclusions and caveats: The CD4 TCRs associated with vaccination extended across spike and predominated at 160-218 and 743-854. Possibly, clonal diversity was underestimated; donors were largely white British and included more females. Spike-specific TCR breadth rose after two AZD1222 doses, and depth rose as well.

V trimming: 4 bases; J trimming: 4 bases; junction bases outside the gene matches: 14. The germline V gene encodes CDR1 SGHRS and CDR2 YFSETQ. This CDR3 spans 18 amino acids. Concerning this clone itself: Its matching antigen is unknown.

The protocol was immunoSEQ multiplex PCR, while the TCRdb copy is restricted to in-frame clones and leaves out a portion. This sample carries about 68,000 clones, 88% of them seen once, and the ten largest clones take about 8%. This material consisted of peripheral blood, taken on day 0 of AZD1222 vaccination. This TCR derives from an adult in good health. The chain carries TRBV5-1 and TRBJ2-1; TRBD2 aligns across 10 bases. CDR3 nucleotides: TGCGCCAGCAGCCCCCGAGGTATTAGCGGGGGGTTTTACAATGAGCAGTTCTTC. Amino acid sequence: CASSPRGISGGFYNEQFF.